The text below deals with one TCR beta chain. What it binds is not known. V was shortened by 0 bases and J by 4 bases, with 7 bases between the two germline ends. The CDR3 runs 13 residues. Germline-derived CDR1 and CDR2 are LNHNV and YYDKDF (reference sequence). Produced via immunoSEQ multiplex PCR; TCRdb's table is partial and in-frame only. The sample includes about 87,000 clones, about 88% of them seen just once. This entry is derived from a study of radiotherapy plus CTLA-4 blockade in lung cancer. With ipilimumab providing CTLA-4 blockade, focal radiation was administered to patients who had chemo-refractory metastatic non-small-cell lung cancer. General study findings and limits: The authors reported that early blood T cell clone dynamics, with interferon-beta, best predicted response.

The sequence derives from a human donor with non-small cell lung cancer that progressed on radiotherapy plus ipilimumab. The material sequenced was peripheral blood, taken from a patient treated with radiotherapy plus ipilimumab. This chain links TRBV15 with TRBJ2-7, with D unresolved. In nucleotides, the CDR3 is TGTGCCACCAGCAGAGATTCGGGTTACGAGCAGTACTTC. Its protein product is CATSRDSGYEQYF. Complete variable domain (other parts from reference TRBV15 and TRBJ2-7): DAMVIQNPRYQVTQFGKPVTLSCSQTLNHNVMYWYQQKSSQAPKLLFHYYDKDFNNEADTPDNFQSRRPNTSFCFLDIRSPGLGDTAMYLCATSRDSGYEQYFGPGTRLTVT.